These 10 T cell receptor beta chains were all obtained from the same sample, sequenced in a study of CD8+ T cells in alopecia areata. Once RNA had been extracted, it was reverse transcribed into cDNA to act as the sequencing template. Sequencing was performed with immunoSEQ multiplex PCR; in TCRdb, only in-frame clones are kept and a portion is missing. The profile shows over 120,000 clones, about 60% of them singletons. The starting material was CD4+ T cells sorted from blood, obtained at week 0. The receptors derive from a human donor with alopecia areata.

This chain links TRBV5-4 with TRBJ2-7; D is uncertain. Trimming took off 2 bases at V and 6 bases at J, with 9 bases between the two ends. Germline V lookup: CDR1 SGHNT, CDR2 YYREEE (reference sequence). The CDR3 is 12 residues long. The CDR3 DNA sequence: TGTGCCAGCAGCTTTTACCGGGCCGAGCAGTACTTC. Its protein product is CASSFYRAEQYF.

This clone was seen a handful of times. The chain uses TRBV29-1 and TRBJ2-2; 9 nucleotides line up with TRBD1. CDR1 is SQVTM and CDR2 is ANQGSEA in the germline V gene. The CDR3 spans 14 residues. V shed 3 bases, J shed 7 bases, and the junction held 6 bases outside the gene matches. The DNA for the CDR3 is TGCAGCGTTGAGACCGGACAGGGGAACGGGGAGCTGTTTTTT. As protein: CSVETGQGNGELFF.

This clone was seen a handful of times. The chain employs TRBV29-1 and TRBJ2-1, with D perhaps assigned TRBD1 or TRBD2 (5 bases each). The CDR3 spans 14 residues. Trimming pared 7 bases from V and 4 bases from J, leaving 17 bases between. Germline lookup yields CDR1 SQVTM and CDR2 ANQGSEA. In nucleotides, the CDR3 is TGCAGCGCTATAGGGGACGGGGATTACAATGAGCAGTTCTTC. Amino acid sequence: CSAIGDGDYNEQFF.

This rearrangement joins TRBV30 to TRBJ2-1, with 8 bases matching TRBD2. Germline V lookup: CDR1 GTSNPN, CDR2 SVGIG (reference sequence). This CDR3 is 17 amino acids long. J gave up 0 bases and V 0 bases, and 7 bases lay outside the gene matches. CDR3 residues: CAWSVRVAGFSYNEQFF. The CDR3 region has the DNA TGTGCCTGGAGTGTACGGGTAGCGGGGTTCTCCTACAATGAGCAGTTCTTC.

This clone came up once. The chain recombines TRBV9 with TRBJ2-7; tentatively, D is TRBD2 (5 bases). Trimming shortened V by 2 bases and J by 4 bases, and 16 bases separated the two germline ends. Looked up from germline, CDR1 is SGDLS and CDR2 is YYNGEE. The CDR3 is 15 residues long. This CDR3 is CASSVGGLGWYEQYF. Here the CDR3 DNA reads TGTGCCAGCAGCGTCGGAGGCCTCGGATGGTACGAGCAGTACTTC.

This clone was counted between two and nine times. The gene calls are TRBV10-3 and TRBJ2-7; 7 positions agree with TRBD1. After removal of 5 bases from V and 3 bases from J, the junction contained 4 bases not matched to a gene. From germline, CDR1 is ENHRY and CDR2 SYGVKD. This CDR3 is 13 amino acids long. The CDR3 here is CAISLRDSYEQYF. The CDR3 nucleotides read TGTGCCATCAGTCTACGGGACAGCTACGAGCAGTACTTC.

This clone was detected only a few times. The CDR3 sequence: CASSSPGPAWKQFF. CDR3 DNA sequence: TGTGCCAGCAGCTCTCCGGGACCGGCCTGGAAGCAGTTCTTC. The chain employs TRBV7-2 and TRBJ2-1; tentatively, D is TRBD1 or TRBD2 (5 bases each). The V and J ends lost 4 bases and 11 bases respectively, with 18 bases between them. Germline CDR1 reads SGHTA; CDR2 reads FQGNSA. This CDR3 comprises 14 residues.

This clone was seen only a few times. The rearrangement joins TRBV7-2 to TRBJ1-2, with TRBD1 as a possible D gene (6 bases). Germline V gene sequence: CDR1 SGHTA, CDR2 FQGNSA. V was cut by 1 base and J by 0 bases, with 6 bases left in between. The CDR3 has 14 residues. CDR3: CASSLDRANYGYTF. CDR3 bases: TGTGCCAGCAGCTTAGACAGGGCTAACTATGGCTACACCTTC.

The chain uses TRBV9 and TRBJ2-2; no firm D call. V was trimmed by 3 bases and J by 3 bases, leaving 9 bases between them. From germline, CDR1 is SGDLS and CDR2 YYNGEE. This CDR3 comprises 14 residues. CDR3 sequence (DNA): TGTGCCAGCAGCGGGGGTGGGGACACCGGGGAGCTGTTTTTT. This sequence encodes CASSGGGDTGELFF.

The rearrangement links TRBV5-1 to TRBJ1-4, with D unclear. Germline CDR1 SGHRS, CDR2 YFSETQ. CDR3 length equals 15 residues. The V end was cut by 0 bases, the J end by 8 bases, with 14 bases between. The CDR3 DNA sequence: TGCGCCAGCAGCTTGGCCGGCACTCTGAACGAAAAACTGTTTTTT. Protein product: CASSLAGTLNEKLFF.